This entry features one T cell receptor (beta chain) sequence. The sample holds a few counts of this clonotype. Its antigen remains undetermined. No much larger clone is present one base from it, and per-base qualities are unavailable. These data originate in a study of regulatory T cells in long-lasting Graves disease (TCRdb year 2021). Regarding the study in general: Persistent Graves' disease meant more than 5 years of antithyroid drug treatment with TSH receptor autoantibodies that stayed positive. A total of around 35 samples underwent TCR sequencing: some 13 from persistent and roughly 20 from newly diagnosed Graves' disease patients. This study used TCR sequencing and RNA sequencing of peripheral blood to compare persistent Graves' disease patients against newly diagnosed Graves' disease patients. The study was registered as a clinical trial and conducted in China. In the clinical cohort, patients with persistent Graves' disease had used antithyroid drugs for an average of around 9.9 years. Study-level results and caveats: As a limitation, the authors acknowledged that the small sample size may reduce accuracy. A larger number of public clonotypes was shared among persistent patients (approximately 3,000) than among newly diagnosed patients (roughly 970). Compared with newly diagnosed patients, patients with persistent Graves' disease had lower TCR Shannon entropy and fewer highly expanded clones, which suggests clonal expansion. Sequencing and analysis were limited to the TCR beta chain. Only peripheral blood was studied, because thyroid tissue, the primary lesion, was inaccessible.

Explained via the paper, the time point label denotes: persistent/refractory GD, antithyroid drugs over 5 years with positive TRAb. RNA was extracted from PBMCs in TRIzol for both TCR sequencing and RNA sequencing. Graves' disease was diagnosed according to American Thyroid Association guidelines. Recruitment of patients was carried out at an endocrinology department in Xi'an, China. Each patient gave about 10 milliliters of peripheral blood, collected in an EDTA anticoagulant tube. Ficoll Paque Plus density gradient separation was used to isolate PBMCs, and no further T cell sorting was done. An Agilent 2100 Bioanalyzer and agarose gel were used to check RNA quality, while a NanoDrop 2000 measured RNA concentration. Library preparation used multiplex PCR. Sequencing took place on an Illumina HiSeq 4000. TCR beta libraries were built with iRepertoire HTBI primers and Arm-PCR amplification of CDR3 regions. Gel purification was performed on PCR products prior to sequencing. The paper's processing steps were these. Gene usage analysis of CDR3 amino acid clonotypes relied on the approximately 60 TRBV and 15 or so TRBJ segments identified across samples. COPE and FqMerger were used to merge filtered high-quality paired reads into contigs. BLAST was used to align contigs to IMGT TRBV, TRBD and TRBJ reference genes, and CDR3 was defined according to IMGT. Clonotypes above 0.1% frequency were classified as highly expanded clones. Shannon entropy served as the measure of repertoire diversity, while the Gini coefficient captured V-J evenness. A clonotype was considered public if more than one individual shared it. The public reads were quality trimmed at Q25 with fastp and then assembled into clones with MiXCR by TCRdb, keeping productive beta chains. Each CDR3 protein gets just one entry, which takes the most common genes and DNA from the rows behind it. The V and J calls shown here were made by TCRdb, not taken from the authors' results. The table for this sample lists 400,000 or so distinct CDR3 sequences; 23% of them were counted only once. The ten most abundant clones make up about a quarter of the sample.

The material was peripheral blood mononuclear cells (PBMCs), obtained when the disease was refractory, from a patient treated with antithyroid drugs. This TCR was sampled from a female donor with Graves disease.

The sequenced DNA: TGTGCCAGCAGTGAAACCCGGGACAGGGGGTTAGTCGCGGAGCTGTTTTTT. This translates into CASSETRDRGLVAELFF. The chain couples TRBV27 to TRBJ2-2; 11 nucleotides in the junction match TRBD1. Trimming takes 5 bases off V and 10 bases off J; junction bases not matched to a gene: 15. The germline V gene (reference sequence) specifies MNHEY as CDR1 and SMNVEV as CDR2. Counted from cysteine to phenylalanine, this CDR3 has 17 amino acids. Of all the DNA, just the CDR3 is kept, 51 bases in frame from base 1.